The present TCR beta chain was sequenced within a study of response to subunit inactivated influenza vaccine. Study findings and constraints: After each seasonal influenza vaccination, few new T cells are recruited, the authors suggested.

The CDR3 loop spans 15 amino acids. Trimming removed 6 bases at V and 3 bases at J, with 12 bases between. CDR1 is SGHTA, CDR2 FQGTGA, per germline. This clonotype has a handful of counts. Its antigen is as yet unknown. MiXCR, applied by TCRdb to the RT-PCR reads, yields one record per CDR3 protein. The profile shows more than 400,000 distinct CDR3 sequences, about a tenth of them singletons. Sequenced here: PBMCs from blood, sampled 40 to 50 days after vaccination. V gene TRBV7-3 combines with J gene TRBJ2-6, with D unclear. The receptor comes from a man over 45 who received an inactivated influenza vaccine. As DNA, the CDR3 is TGTGCCAGCAGGGACCCCTCGAGTGGGGCCAACGTCCTGACTTTC. Its translation: CASRDPSSGANVLTF.